This record covers a single T cell receptor beta chain. Its antigen remains unknown. From alopecia areata patients, lesional scalp punch biopsies and peripheral blood were collected. Cell sorting was applied to PBMCs, and CD4+ and CD8+ T cells were collected. cDNA reverse transcribed from extracted RNA served as the sequencing template. Method: immunoSEQ multiplex PCR; TCRdb's copy keeps in-frame clones and lacks some. The sample records some 210,000 clones, 50% to 65% being singletons. The sample originates from a study of CD8+ T cells in alopecia areata. Looking at the study overall: The study gave treated patients oral tofacitinib at 5 to 10 mg twice daily. Study-level findings and limits: Sequence data from scalp samples additionally include resident alphabeta T cells of normal skin.

Trimming took off 2 bases at V and 5 bases at J, with 8 bases between the two ends. Per the germline V gene, CDR1 is SGHTA and CDR2 is FQGNSA. This CDR3 region has 13 residues. The TCR sequence derives from a human donor with alopecia areata. The chain carries TRBV7-2 and TRBJ2-3; D uncertain. The source material was CD4+ T cells sorted from blood, sampled at week 0. CDR3 sequence reads: CASSLPQLDTQYF. The DNA for the CDR3 is TGTGCCAGCAGCTTACCCCAGCTAGATACGCAGTATTTT.